The 15 T cell receptor beta chains listed next were all sequenced from one sample in a study of cytomegalovirus exposure and HLA in healthy donors. The study ran its PCR with 60 Vbeta and 13 Jbeta primers. Data came from immunoSEQ multiplex PCR; TCRdb stores just in-frame clones and leaves some out. The sample features 60,000 or so clones, with approximately 8.9% in its top ten. Input material: PBMCs. These receptors were taken from a man between 50 and 59 years old in good health and CMV-seropositive.

The rearrangement uses TRBV6-5 and TRBJ2-7; tentative D call: TRBD1 (6 bases). The CDR3 runs to 14 residues. Trimming cost V 5 bases and J 2 bases, with 13 bases left between them. The germline V gene has CDR1 MNHEY and CDR2 SVGAGI. The CDR3 spells CASSLTGSPYEQYF. The DNA of the CDR3 is TGTGCCAGCAGTCTCACAGGGTCCCCCTACGAGCAGTACTTC.

The chain has TRBV19 and TRBJ1-1; D is unclear. V shed 3 bases and J shed 1 base, with 12 bases lying between them. The length of the CDR3 is 15 residues. From germline, CDR1 is LNHDA and CDR2 SQIVND (reference sequence). The CDR3 sequence: CASSIRGNRNTEAFF. CDR3 coding DNA: TGTGCCAGTAGTATCAGAGGAAATAGGAACACTGAAGCTTTCTTT.

The J gene is TRBJ1-3, the V gene TRBV7-2, with a weak D call TRBD1 (5 bases). The CDR3 is made up of 16 amino acids. Germline CDR1 is SGHTA and CDR2 is FQGNSA. Trimming stripped 5 bases from V and 0 bases from J, with 14 bases between. This CDR3 is CASSLGLISSGNTIYF. The DNA of the CDR3 is TGTGCCAGCAGCCTGGGACTGATTAGCTCTGGAAACACCATATATTTT.

This sequence joins TRBV29-1 and TRBJ2-7, with 7 bases aligning to TRBD2. The germline CDR1 and CDR2 sequences are SQVTM and ANQGSEA. V trimming: 6 bases; J trimming: 3 bases; junction bases outside the gene matches: 11. The CDR3 runs 14 residues. The CDR3 coding sequence is TGCAGCGTCGCCGACGGACTAGGGAACTACGAGCAGTACTTC. This translates into CSVADGLGNYEQYF.

J is TRBJ1-2 and V is TRBV4-3; D is perhaps TRBD1 (6 bases). CDR3 length equals 16 residues. Germline loops: CDR1 LGHNA, CDR2 YSLEER. V shed 1 base and J shed 1 base, with 13 bases lying between them. CDR3 sequence reads: CASSQVVGASNYGYTF. For the CDR3, the DNA is TGCGCCAGCAGCCAAGTGGTGGGGGCGAGTAACTATGGCTACACCTTC.

V and J are TRBV18 and TRBJ2-3; 8 bases line up with TRBD1. This CDR3 contains 16 residues. The germline gives CDR1 KGHSH, CDR2 LQKENI. Trimming cost V 3 bases and J 2 bases; bases outside gene matches: 7. CDR3 nucleotides: TGTGCCAGCTCACCGCCGGGACAGGCTAACACAGATACGCAGTATTTT. Translating gives CASSPPGQANTDTQYF.

The genes are TRBV7-2 and TRBJ1-2; D is possibly TRBD1 (5 bases). This CDR3 comprises 15 residues. Germline V gene data show CDR1 as SGHTA and CDR2 as FQGNSA. Between the trimmed V and J ends, which lost 2 bases and 4 bases, there was a span of 14 bases. The CDR3: CASSLRGGGTYGYTF. CDR3 bases: TGTGCCAGCAGCTTAAGGGGAGGTGGAACCTATGGCTACACCTTC.

The V and J genes are TRBV28 and TRBJ1-2; a weak D match, TRBD1 (5 bases). The CDR3 contains 15 residues. V was cut by 5 bases and J by 8 bases, with 21 bases left in between. CDR1 is MDHEN, CDR2 SYDVKM, per germline. The CDR3 DNA reads as TGTGCCAGCAGTAGTACCCCGGGACTTATCCGAGGCTACACCTTC. It yields the protein CASSSTPGLIRGYTF.

The chain employs TRBV6-5 and TRBJ1-1; D possibly corresponds to TRBD1 (5 bases). Trimming stripped 4 bases from V and 6 bases from J, with 12 bases between. The CDR3 contains 13 residues. Germline V lookup: CDR1 MNHEY, CDR2 SVGAGI. The CDR3 spells CASSFVRGSEAFF. The CDR3 DNA reads TGTGCCAGCAGTTTTGTTCGGGGGTCTGAAGCTTTCTTT.

The chain combines TRBV6-5 with TRBJ1-4; D unclear. Trimming left V 6 bases short and J 7 bases short, with 15 bases between. The CDR3 loop spans 14 amino acids. CDR1 and CDR2 from the germline V gene are MNHEY and SVGAGI. CDR3 DNA sequence: TGTGCCAGCAGCGAACGACGGGGTGGTGAAAAACTGTTTTTT. Translation gives CASSERRGGEKLFF.

The chain has TRBV11-1 and TRBJ2-3; TRBD2 is a possible D gene (6 bases). The CDR3 has 15 amino acids. Trimming took 7 bases from V and 6 from J, leaving 20 bases between them. Germline loops: CDR1 SGHAT, CDR2 FQDESV (reference sequence). The CDR3 coding sequence is TGTGCCAGCAACCCGCCCCTGGGACTCCCCGATACGCAGTATTTT. It is translated as CASNPPLGLPDTQYF.

The V gene is TRBV11-2, the J gene TRBJ1-3; no clear D. The CDR3 consists of 14 residues. The germline V gene has CDR1 SGHAT and CDR2 FQNNGV. The V gene lost 1 base and the J gene lost 1 base, with 5 bases spanning the gap. CDR3 amino acids: CASSLAPSGNTIYF. In nucleotides, the CDR3 is TGTGCCAGCAGCTTAGCCCCGTCTGGAAACACCATATATTTT.

The rearrangement uses TRBV6-6 and TRBJ2-3, with 13 positions matching TRBD2. The CDR3 is 15 residues long. Per the germline V gene, CDR1 is MNHNY and CDR2 is SVGAGI (reference sequence). The J segment lost 5 bases and the V segment lost 6 bases, leaving 5 bases of the junction unmatched. For the CDR3, the DNA is TGTGCCAGCAGGAGAGGACTAGCGGGGGTAGATACGCAGTATTTT. Its protein product is CASRRGLAGVDTQYF.

The chain couples TRBV2 to TRBJ1-5; 8 nucleotides agree with TRBD1. CDR3 length: 16 amino acids. The germline V gene has CDR1 SNHLY and CDR2 FYNNEI. With 4 bases clipped from V and 0 bases from J, the junction kept 5 bases outside the gene matches. CDR3 region: CASSGTGITSNQPQHF. Here the CDR3 DNA reads TGTGCCAGCAGTGGGACAGGGATTACTAGCAATCAGCCCCAGCATTTT.

The CDR3 spells CASRSGGDGTQYF. The CDR3 DNA follows: TGTGCCAGCAGGTCGGGGGGCGACGGGACCCAGTACTTC. The chain combines TRBV7-6 with TRBJ2-5; D is perhaps TRBD2 (7 bases). Trimming removed 6 bases at V and 7 bases at J, with 15 bases between. Germline CDR1 and CDR2: SGHVS and FNYEAQ. The CDR3 consists of 13 residues.